One sample yielded the 5 T cell receptor beta chains listed below, sequenced in a study of blood T cell repertoires in COVID-19. TCRdb keeps only in-frame clones here, not all; method: immunoSEQ multiplex PCR. The table records 120,000 to 150,000 clones, over 75% of them present only once. The sequenced material came from peripheral blood. Receptors were obtained from a man aged 55-75 years with active or convalescent COVID-19.

This sequence joins TRBV27 and TRBJ2-7, with 10 bases fitting TRBD2. The junction had 10 bases not matched to a gene; V was cut back by 6 bases and J by 5 bases. Germline V CDR1 and CDR2: MNHEY, SMNVEV (reference sequence). The CDR3 spans 15 residues. The CDR3 DNA reads TGTGCCAGCAGGCAGACTAGCGGGCCGCCTAACGAGCAGTACTTC. This translates into CASRQTSGPPNEQYF.

The chain uses TRBV23-1 and TRBJ1-6; D possibly corresponds to TRBD1 (5 bases). TRBV23-1 is an open reading frame whose function is uncertain. V gave up 11 bases and J gave up 4 bases, with 21 bases separating them. The length of the CDR3 is 16 residues. CDR3 bases: TGCGCCGCGGCCCGGAGACAGAGTTATTATAATTCACCCCTCCACTTT. Translated: CAAARRQSYYNSPLHF.

This sequence joins TRBV28 and TRBJ2-4, with D perhaps matching TRBD2 (5 bases). Deletions cut 5 bases from V and 1 base from J, with 15 bases between. The CDR3 spans 16 residues. CDR1 is MDHEN and CDR2 is SYDVKM in the germline V gene. This CDR3 reads CASSPRGSGAKNIQYF. For the CDR3, the DNA is TGTGCCAGCAGTCCGAGAGGGAGTGGGGCCAAAAACATTCAGTACTTC.

The V call is TRBV4-1, the J call TRBJ2-7; 7 nucleotides match TRBD1. V dropped 2 bases and J dropped 0; count of bases not matched to a gene: 7. CDR1 and CDR2 (germline): MGHRA, YSYEKL. There are 16 residues in the CDR3. The CDR3 region has the DNA TGCGCCAGCAGCCAACACAGGGGCATGAGCTCCTACGAGCAGTACTTC. As protein: CASSQHRGMSSYEQYF.

This chain joins TRBV6-6 and TRBJ2-1; the match to TRBD1 covers 7 bases. Germline loops: CDR1 MNHNY, CDR2 SVGAGI (reference sequence). CDR3 size: 15 residues. With V trimmed by 5 bases and J by 5 bases, 9 bases remained unmatched. This chain's CDR3 is CASSPRDRLNNEQFF. In DNA form, the CDR3 reads TGTGCCAGCAGTCCCCGGGACAGACTTAACAATGAGCAGTTCTTC.